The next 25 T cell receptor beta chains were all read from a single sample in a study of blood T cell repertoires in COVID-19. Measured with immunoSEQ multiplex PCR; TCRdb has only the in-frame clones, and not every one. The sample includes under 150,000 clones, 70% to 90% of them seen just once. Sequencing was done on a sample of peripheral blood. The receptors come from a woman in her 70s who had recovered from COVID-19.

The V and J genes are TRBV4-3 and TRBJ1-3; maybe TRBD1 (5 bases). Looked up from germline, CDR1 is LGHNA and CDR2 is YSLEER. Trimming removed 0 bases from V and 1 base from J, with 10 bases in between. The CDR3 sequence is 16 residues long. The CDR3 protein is CASSQDRVESGNTIYF. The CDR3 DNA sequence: TGCGCCAGCAGCCAAGACAGGGTAGAGTCTGGAAACACCATATATTTT.

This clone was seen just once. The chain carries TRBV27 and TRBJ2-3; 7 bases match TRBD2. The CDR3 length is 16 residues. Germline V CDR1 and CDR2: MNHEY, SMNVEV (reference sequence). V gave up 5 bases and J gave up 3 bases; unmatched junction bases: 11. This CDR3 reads CASSPLAEGGTDTQYF. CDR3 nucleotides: TGTGCCAGCAGTCCCCTAGCGGAAGGAGGGACAGATACGCAGTATTTT.

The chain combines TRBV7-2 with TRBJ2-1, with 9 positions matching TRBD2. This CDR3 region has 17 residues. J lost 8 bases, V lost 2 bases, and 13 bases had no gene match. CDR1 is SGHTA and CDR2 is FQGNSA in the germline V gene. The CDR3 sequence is CASSLTPHGTSFDEQFF. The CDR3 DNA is TGTGCCAGCAGCTTAACCCCCCACGGGACTAGCTTCGATGAGCAGTTCTTC. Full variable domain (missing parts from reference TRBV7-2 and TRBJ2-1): GAGVSQSPSNKVTEKGKDVELRCDPISGHTALYWYRQSLGQGLEFLIYFQGNSAPDKSGLPSDRFSAERTGGSVSTLTIQRTQQEDSAVYLCASSLTPHGTSFDEQFFGPGTRLTVL.

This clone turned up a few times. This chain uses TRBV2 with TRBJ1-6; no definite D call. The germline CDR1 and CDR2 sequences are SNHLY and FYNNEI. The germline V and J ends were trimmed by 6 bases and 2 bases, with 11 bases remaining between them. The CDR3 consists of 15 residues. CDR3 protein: CASSESPPYNSPLHF. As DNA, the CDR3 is TGTGCCAGCAGCGAGTCGCCCCCCTATAATTCACCCCTCCACTTT.

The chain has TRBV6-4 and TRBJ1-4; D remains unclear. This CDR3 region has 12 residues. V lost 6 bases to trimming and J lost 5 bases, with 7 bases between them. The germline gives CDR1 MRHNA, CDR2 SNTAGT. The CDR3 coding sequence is TGTGCCAGCAGGACCAGGAATGAAAAACTGTTTTTT. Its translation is CASRTRNEKLFF.

The CDR3 loop reads CASSLAMNQPQHF. The DNA for the CDR3 is TGTGCCAGTAGCCTCGCGATGAATCAGCCCCAGCATTTT. V is TRBV19 and J is TRBJ1-5; no clear D gene. Trimming shortened V by 6 bases and J by 4 bases, and 10 bases separated the two germline ends. Per germline, CDR1 LNHDA and CDR2 SQIVND (reference sequence). CDR3 size: 13 residues.

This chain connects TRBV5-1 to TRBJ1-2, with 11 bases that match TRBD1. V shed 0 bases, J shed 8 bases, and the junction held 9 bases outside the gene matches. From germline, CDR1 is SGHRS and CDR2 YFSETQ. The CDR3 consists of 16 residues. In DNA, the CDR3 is TGCGCCAGCAGCTTGGCCGGGACAGGGGGAAGTAGGGGCTACACCTTC. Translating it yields CASSLAGTGGSRGYTF.

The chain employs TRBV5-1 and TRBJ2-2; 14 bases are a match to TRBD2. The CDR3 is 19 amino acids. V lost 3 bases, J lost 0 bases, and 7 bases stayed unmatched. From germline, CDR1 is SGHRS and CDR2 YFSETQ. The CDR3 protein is CASSSSGTSGRTNTGELFF. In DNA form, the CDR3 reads TGCGCCAGCAGCTCTTCCGGGACTAGCGGGAGAACGAACACCGGGGAGCTGTTTTTT.

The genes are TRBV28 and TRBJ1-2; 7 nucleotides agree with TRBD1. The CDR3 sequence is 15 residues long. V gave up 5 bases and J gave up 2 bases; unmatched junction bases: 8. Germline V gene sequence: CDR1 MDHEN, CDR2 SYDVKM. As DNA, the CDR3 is TGTGCCAGCAGTGTAAGTGGGGGACAGAACTATGGCTACACCTTC. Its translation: CASSVSGGQNYGYTF.

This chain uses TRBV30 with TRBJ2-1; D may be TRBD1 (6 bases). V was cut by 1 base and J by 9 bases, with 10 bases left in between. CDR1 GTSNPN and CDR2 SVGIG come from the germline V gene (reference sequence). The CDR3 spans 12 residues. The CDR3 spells CAWSDREIEQFF. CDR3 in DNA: TGTGCCTGGAGTGACAGGGAAATTGAGCAGTTCTTC.

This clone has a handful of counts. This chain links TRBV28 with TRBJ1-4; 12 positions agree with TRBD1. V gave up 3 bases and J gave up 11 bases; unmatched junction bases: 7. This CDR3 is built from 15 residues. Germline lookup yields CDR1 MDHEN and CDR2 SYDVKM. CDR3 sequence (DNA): TGTGCCAGCAGTTTTCGGGACAGGGGGCTGGGGAAACTGTTTTTT. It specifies CASSFRDRGLGKLFF.

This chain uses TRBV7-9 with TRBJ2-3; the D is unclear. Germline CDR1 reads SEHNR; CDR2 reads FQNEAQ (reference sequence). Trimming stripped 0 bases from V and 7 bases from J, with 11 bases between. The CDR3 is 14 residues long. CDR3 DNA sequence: TGTGCCAGCAGCTTAGCTGTTTACCCTAATACGCAGTATTTT. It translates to CASSLAVYPNTQYF. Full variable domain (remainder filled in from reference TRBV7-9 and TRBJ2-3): DTGVSQNPRHKITKRGQNVTFRCDPISEHNRLYWYRQTLGQGPEFLTYFQNEAQLEKSRLLSDRFSAERPKGSFSTLEIQRTEQGDSAMYLCASSLAVYPNTQYFGPGTRLTVL.

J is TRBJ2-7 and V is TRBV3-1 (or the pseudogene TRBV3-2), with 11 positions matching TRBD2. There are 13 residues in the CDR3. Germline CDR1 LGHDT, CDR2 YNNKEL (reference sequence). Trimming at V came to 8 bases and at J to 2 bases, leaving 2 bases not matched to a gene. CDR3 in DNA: TGTGCCAGCGCGGGACTAGCGGCCTACGAGCAGTACTTC. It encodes CASAGLAAYEQYF.

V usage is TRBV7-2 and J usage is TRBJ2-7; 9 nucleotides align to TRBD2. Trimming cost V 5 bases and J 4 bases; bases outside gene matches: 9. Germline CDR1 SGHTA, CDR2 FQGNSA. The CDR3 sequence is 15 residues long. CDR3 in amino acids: CASSQIAGVAYEQYF. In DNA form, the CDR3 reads TGTGCCAGCAGCCAAATAGCGGGAGTGGCGTACGAGCAGTACTTC.

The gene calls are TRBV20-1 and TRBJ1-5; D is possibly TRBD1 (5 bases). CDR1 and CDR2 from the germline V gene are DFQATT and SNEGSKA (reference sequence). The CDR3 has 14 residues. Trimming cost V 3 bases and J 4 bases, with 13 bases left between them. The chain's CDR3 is CSASRAGRNQPQHF. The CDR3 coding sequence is TGCAGTGCTAGTCGGGCAGGGAGGAATCAGCCCCAGCATTTT.

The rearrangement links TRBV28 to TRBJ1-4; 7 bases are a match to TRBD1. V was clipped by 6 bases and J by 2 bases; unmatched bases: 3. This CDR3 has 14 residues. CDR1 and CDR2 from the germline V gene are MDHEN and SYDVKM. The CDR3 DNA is TGTGCCAGCAGCCGACAGGGTACTAATGAAAAACTGTTTTTT. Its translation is CASSRQGTNEKLFF.

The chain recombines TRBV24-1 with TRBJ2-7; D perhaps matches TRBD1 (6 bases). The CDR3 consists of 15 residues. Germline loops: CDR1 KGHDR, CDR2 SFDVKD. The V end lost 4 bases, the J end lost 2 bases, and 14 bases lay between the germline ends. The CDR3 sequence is CATSDPRDTTYEQYF. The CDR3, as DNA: TGTGCCACCAGTGACCCCCGGGACACGACCTACGAGCAGTACTTC.

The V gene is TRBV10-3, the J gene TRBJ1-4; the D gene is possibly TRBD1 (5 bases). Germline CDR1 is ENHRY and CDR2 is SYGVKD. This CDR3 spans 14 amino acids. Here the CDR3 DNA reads TGTGCGACCAAACCGGGACTGAGTAATGAAAAACTGTTTTTT. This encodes CATKPGLSNEKLFF.

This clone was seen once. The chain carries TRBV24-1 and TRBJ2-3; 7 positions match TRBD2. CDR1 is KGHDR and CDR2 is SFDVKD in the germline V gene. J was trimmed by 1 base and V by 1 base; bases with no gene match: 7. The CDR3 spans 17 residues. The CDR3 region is CATSDLGRGDRTDTQYF. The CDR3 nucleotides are TGTGCCACCAGTGATTTAGGCCGGGGGGACCGCACAGATACGCAGTATTTT.

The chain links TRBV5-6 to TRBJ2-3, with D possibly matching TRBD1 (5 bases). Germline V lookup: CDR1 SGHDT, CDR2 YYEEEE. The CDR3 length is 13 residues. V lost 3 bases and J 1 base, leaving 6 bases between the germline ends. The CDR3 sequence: CASSSQGTDTQYF. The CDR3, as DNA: TGTGCCAGCAGCTCACAGGGCACAGATACGCAGTATTTT. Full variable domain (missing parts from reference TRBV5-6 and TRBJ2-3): DAGVTQSPTHLIKTRGQQVTLRCSPKSGHDTVSWYQQALGQGPQFIFQYYEEEERQRGNFPDRFSGHQFPNYSSELNVNALLLGDSALYLCASSSQGTDTQYFGPGTRLTVL.

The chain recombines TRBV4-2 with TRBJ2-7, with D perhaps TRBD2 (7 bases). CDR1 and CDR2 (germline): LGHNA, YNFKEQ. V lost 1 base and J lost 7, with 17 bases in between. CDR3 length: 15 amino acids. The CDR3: CASSQGVGRGLEQYF. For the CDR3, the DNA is TGTGCCAGCAGCCAAGGGGTCGGGCGGGGGCTTGAGCAGTACTTC.

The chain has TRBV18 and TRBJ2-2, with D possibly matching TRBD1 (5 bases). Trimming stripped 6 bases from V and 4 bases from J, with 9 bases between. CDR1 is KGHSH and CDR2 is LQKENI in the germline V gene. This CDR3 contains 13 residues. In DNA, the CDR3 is TGTGCCAGCTCCCCGACAGTCACCGGGGAGCTGTTTTTT. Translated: CASSPTVTGELFF.

The CDR3 loop is CASSRPGTDTQYF. In DNA form, the CDR3 reads TGTGCCAGCAGCCGTCCCGGCACAGATACGCAGTATTTT. V is TRBV27 and J is TRBJ2-3; D is unclear. V was pared by 6 bases and J by 1 base, with 8 bases between. This CDR3 region has 13 residues. Looked up from germline, CDR1 is MNHEY and CDR2 is SMNVEV (reference sequence).

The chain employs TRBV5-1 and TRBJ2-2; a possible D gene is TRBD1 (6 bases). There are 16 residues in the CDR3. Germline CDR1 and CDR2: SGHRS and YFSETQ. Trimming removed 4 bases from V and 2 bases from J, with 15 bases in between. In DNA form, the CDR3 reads TGCGCCAGCAGCCCCCATCGGGACACCAACACCGGGGAGCTGTTTTTT. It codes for CASSPHRDTNTGELFF.

The CDR3 DNA sequence: TGCGCCAGCAGCCAGGGACTAGCGGGGGAGCAGGGCTACGAGCAGTACTTC. Its protein product is CASSQGLAGEQGYEQYF. V gene TRBV4-3 combines with J gene TRBJ2-7; 14 positions match TRBD2. Germline V gives CDR1 LGHNA, CDR2 YSLEER. CDR3 length: 17 amino acids. The junction had 7 bases not matched to a gene; V was cut back by 3 bases and J by 3 bases.